This T cell receptor beta chain appears in the sequencing data of a study of blood T cell repertoires in COVID-19. Original handling: Reference gene primer amplification yielded estimated nucleated cell counts. Clones were read by immunoSEQ multiplex PCR, and TCRdb kept only the in-frame ones, dropping some. V and J calls and clone size come straight from that table; D and trimming were deduced from the DNA. The sample carries some 270,000 clones, about nine tenths recorded once. The CDR3 is made up of 15 amino acids. V gave up 2 bases and J gave up 3 bases; unmatched junction bases: 4. In germline, CDR1 is SNHLY, CDR2 FYNNEI.

This sequence joins TRBV2 and TRBJ2-1; 7 positions agree with TRBD2. The clonotype comes from a middle-aged man with active or convalescent COVID-19. The material sequenced was peripheral blood. The CDR3 here is CASSESWGGYNEQFF. The CDR3 DNA reads as TGTGCCAGCAGTGAATCTTGGGGGGGCTACAATGAGCAGTTCTTC.